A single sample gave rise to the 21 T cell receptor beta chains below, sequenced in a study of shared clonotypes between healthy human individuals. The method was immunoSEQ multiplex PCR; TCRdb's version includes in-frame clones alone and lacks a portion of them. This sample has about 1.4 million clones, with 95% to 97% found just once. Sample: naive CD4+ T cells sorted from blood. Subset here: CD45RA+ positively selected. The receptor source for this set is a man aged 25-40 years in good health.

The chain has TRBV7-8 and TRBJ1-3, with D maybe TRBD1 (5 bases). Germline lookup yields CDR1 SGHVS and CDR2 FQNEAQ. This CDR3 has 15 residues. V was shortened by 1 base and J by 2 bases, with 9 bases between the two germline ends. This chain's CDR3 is CASSLDWGTGNTIYF. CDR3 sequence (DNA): TGTGCCAGCAGCTTAGATTGGGGGACTGGAAACACCATATATTTT.

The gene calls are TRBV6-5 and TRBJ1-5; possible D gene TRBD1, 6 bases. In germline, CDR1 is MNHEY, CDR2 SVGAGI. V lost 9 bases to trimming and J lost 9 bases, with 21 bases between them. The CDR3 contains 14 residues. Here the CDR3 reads CASAVQGGLGPQHF. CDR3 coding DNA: TGTGCCAGTGCCGTACAGGGAGGCCTCGGGCCCCAGCATTTT.

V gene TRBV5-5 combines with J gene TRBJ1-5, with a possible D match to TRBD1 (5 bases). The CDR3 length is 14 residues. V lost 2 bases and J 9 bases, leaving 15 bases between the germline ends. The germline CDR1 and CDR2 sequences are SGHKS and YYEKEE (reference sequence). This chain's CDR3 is CASSLNSQGWPQHF. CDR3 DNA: TGTGCCAGCAGCTTAAATAGTCAGGGTTGGCCCCAGCATTTT.

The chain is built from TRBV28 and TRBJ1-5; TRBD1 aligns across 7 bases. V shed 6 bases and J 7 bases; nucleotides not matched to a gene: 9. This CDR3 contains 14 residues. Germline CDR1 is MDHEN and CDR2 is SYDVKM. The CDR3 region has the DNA TGTGCCAGCAGAGACAGGGTATCCGGGCAGCCCCAGCATTTT. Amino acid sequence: CASRDRVSGQPQHF.

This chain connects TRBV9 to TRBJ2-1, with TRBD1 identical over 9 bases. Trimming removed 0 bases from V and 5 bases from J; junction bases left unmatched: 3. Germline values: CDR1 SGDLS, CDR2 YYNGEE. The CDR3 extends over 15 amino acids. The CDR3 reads CASSVGDRVNNEQFF. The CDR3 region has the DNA TGTGCCAGCAGCGTAGGGGACAGGGTAAACAATGAGCAGTTCTTC.

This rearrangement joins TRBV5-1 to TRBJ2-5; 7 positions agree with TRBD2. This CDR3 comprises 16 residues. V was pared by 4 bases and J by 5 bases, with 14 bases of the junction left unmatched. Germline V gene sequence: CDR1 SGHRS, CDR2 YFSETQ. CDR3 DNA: TGCGCCAGCAGCCGAGGGGTGGCGGGAGTACGGGAGACCCAGTACTTC. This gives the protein CASSRGVAGVRETQYF. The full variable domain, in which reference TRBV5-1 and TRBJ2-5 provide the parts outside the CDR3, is KAGVTQTPRYLIKTRGQQVTLSCSPISGHRSVSWYQQTPGQGLQFLFEYFSETQRNKGNFPGRFSGRQFSNSRSEMNVSTLELGDSALYLCASSRGVAGVRETQYFGPGTRLLVL.

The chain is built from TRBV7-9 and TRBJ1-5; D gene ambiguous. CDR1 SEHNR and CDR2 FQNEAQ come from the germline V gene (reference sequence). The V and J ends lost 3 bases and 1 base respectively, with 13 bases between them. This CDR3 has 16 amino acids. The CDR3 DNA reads TGTGCCAGCAGCTTCGCTTGGGCAGGCAGCAATCAGCCCCAGCATTTT. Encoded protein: CASSFAWAGSNQPQHF.

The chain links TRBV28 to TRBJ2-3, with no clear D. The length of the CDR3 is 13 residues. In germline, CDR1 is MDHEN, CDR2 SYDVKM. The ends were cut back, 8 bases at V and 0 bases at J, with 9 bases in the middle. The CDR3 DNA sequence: TGTGCCAGCCACGCACGGAGCACAGATACGCAGTATTTT. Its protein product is CASHARSTDTQYF.

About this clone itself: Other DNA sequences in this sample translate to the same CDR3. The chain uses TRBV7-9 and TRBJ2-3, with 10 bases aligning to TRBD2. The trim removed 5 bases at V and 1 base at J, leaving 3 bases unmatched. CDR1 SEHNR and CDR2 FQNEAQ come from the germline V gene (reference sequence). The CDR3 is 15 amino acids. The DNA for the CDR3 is TGTGCCAGCAGCCCCGGGACTAGCGGCACAGATACGCAGTATTTT. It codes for CASSPGTSGTDTQYF. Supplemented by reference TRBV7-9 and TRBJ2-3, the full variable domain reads DTGVSQNPRHKITKRGQNVTFRCDPISEHNRLYWYRQTLGQGPEFLTYFQNEAQLEKSRLLSDRFSAERPKGSFSTLEIQRTEQGDSAMYLCASSPGTSGTDTQYFGPGTRLTVL.

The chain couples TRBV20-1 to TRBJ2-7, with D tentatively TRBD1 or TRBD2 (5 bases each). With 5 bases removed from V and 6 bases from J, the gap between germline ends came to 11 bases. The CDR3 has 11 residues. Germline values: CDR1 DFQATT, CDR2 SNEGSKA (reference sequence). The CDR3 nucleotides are TGCAGTGCTGCGTGGGGGACCGAGCAGTACTTC. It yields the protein CSAAWGTEQYF.

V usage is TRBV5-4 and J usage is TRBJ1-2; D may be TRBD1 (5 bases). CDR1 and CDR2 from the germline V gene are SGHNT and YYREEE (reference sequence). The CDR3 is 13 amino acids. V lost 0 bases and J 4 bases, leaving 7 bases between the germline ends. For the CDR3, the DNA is TGTGCCAGCAGCTTGGCGGGGACCTATGGCTACACCTTC. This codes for CASSLAGTYGYTF.

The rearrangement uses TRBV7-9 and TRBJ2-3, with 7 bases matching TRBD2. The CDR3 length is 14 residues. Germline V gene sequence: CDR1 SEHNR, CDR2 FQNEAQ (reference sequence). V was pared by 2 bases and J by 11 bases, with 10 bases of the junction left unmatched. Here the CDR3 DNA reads TGTGCCAGCAGCTTATTCTCCCGGACTAGTTTGCAGTATTTT. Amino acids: CASSLFSRTSLQYF.

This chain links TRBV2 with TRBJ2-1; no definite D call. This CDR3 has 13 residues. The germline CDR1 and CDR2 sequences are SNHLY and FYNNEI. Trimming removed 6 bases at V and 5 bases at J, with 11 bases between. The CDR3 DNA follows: TGTGCCAGCAGCTACAACCGGGACAATGAGCAGTTCTTC. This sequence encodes CASSYNRDNEQFF.

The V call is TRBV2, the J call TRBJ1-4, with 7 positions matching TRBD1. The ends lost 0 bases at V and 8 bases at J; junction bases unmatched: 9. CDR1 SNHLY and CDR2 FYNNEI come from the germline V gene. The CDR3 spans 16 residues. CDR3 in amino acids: CASSEAGAGDSEKLFF. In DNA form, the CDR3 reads TGTGCCAGCAGTGAAGCAGGGGCAGGGGACAGCGAAAAACTGTTTTTT.

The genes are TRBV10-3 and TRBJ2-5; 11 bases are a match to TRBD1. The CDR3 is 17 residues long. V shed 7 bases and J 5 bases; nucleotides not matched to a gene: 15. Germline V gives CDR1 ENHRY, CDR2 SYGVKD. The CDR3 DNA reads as TGTGCCATCACAGATAGACTGGGACAGGGGGAACGGGAGACCCAGTACTTC. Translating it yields CAITDRLGQGERETQYF.

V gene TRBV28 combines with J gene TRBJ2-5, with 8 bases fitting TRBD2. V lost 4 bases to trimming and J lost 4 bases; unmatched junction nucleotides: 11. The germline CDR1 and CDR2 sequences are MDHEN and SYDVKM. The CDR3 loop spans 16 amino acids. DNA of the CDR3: TGTGCCAGCAGTTCTATACGGGGGGGACGTGGAGAGACCCAGTACTTC. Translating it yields CASSSIRGGRGETQYF.

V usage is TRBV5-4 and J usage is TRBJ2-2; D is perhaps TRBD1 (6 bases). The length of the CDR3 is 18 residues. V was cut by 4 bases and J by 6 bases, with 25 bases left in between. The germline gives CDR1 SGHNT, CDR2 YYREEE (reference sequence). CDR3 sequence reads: CASSLPTGHLNLAGELFF. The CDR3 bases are TGTGCCAGCAGCCTCCCTACGGGACACCTGAATTTGGCCGGGGAGCTGTTTTTT.

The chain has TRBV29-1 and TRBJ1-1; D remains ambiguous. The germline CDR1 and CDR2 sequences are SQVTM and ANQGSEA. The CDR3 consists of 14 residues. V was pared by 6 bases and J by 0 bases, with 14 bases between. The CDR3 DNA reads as TGCAGCGTAGACTTGGACGTTATGAACACTGAAGCTTTCTTT. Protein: CSVDLDVMNTEAFF. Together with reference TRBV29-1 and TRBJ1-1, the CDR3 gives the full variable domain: SAVISQKPSRDICQRGTSLTIQCQVDSQVTMMFWYRQQPGQSLTLIATANQGSEATYESGFVIDKFPISRPNLTFSTLTVSNMSPEDSSIYLCSVDLDVMNTEAFFGQGTRLTVV.

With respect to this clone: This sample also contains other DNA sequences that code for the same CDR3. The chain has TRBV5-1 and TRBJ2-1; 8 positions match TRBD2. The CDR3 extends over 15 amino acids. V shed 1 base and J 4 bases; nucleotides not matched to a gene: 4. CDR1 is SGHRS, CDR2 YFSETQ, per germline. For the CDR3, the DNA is TGCGCCAGCAGCTTGAGTAGCGGGACTTACAATGAGCAGTTCTTC. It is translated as CASSLSSGTYNEQFF.

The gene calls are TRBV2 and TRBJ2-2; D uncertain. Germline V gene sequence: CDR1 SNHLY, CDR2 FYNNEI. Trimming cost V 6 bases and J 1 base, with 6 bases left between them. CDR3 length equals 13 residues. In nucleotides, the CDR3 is TGTGCCAGCAGGACGGTGAACACCGGGGAGCTGTTTTTT. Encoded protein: CASRTVNTGELFF.

The CDR3 DNA follows: TGCGCCAGCAGCTTTGGACTAGCGGTCCCCGGGGAGCTGTTTTTT. Translating it yields CASSFGLAVPGELFF. The V and J genes are TRBV5-1 and TRBJ2-2; 10 nucleotides align to TRBD2. The CDR3 consists of 15 residues. Germline assignment: CDR1 SGHRS and CDR2 YFSETQ. Trimming took 2 bases from V and 6 from J; bases not matched to a gene: 4.